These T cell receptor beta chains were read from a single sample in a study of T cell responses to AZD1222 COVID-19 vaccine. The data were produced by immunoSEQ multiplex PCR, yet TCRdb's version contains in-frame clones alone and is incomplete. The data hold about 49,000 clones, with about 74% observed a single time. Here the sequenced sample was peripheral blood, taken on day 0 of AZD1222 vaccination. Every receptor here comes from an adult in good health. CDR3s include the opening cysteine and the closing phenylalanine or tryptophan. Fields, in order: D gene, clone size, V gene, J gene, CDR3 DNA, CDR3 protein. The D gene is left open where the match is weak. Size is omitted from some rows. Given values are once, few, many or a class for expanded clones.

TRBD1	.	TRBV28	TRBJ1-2	TGTGCCAGCAGTGCGGGGGACAGGGGTAAATCTAACTATGGCTACACCTTC	CASSAGDRGKSNYGYTF
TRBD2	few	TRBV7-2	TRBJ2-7	TGTGCCAGCAGCTTTGCGGGAGGGCCGGTTTACGAGCAGTACTTC	CASSFAGGPVYEQYF
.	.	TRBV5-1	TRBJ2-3	TGCGCCAGCAGTAGTGTGGGAGATACGCAGTATTTT	CASSSVGDTQYF
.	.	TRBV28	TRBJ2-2	TGTGCCAGCGGGGACCTCCCCAACACCGGGGAGCTGTTTTTT	CASGDLPNTGELFF
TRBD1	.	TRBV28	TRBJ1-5	TGTGCCAGCAGTCGGGGAAGGACAGGTTTGGGCGGTCAGCCCCAGCATTTT	CASSRGRTGLGGQPQHF
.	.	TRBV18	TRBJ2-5	TGTGCCAGCTCACGGGCCGGACAGTACCAAGAGACCCAGTACTTC	CASSRAGQYQETQYF
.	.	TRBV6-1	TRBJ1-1	TGTGCCAGCAGTGATGATACTTCGAGCGCTGAAGCTTTCTTT	CASSDDTSSAEAFF
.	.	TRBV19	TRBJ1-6	TGTGCCAGTTCGGCCCGGGATTCACCCCTCCACTTT	CASSARDSPLHF
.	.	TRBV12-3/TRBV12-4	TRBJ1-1	TGTGCCAGCAGCCCTACAGGGAACACTGAAGCTTTCTTT	CASSPTGNTEAFF
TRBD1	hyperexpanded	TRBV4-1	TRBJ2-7	TGCGCCAGCAGCTTCGGACAGGGGGAAGGCTACGAGCAGTACTTC	CASSFGQGEGYEQYF
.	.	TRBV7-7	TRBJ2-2	TGTGCCAGCAGCTTAAAGGGGACGAACACCGGGGAGCTGTTTTTT	CASSLKGTNTGELFF
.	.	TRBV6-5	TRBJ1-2	TGTGCCAGCAGTTTCCTTACAGGGACTCCGAACTATGGCTACACCTTC	CASSFLTGTPNYGYTF
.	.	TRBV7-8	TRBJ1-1	TGTGCCAGCACCTCCCGGACACTACTTAACACTGAAGCTTTCTTT	CASTSRTLLNTEAFF
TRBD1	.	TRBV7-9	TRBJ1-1	TGTGCCAGCAGTTCCCTACAGGGGAGCGAAGCTTTCTTT	CASSSLQGSEAFF
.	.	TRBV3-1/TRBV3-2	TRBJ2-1	TGTGCCAGCAGCCAAGCAGCTAACAATGAGCAGTTCTTC	CASSQAANNEQFF
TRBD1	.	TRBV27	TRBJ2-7	TGTGCCAGCAGTGCCCTCGGGACAGGGTTGAACGAGCAGTACTTC	CASSALGTGLNEQYF
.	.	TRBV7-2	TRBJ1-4	TGTGCCAGCAGCTCGGAAATTGGGGGAGAGGGAGAAAAACTGTTTTTT	CASSSEIGGEGEKLFF
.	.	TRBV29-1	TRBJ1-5	TGCAGCGTCGCCCTTGGCAGCAATCAGCCCCAGCATTTT	CSVALGSNQPQHF
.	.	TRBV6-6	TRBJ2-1	TGTGCCAGCGGAGATGTAGGGAATGAGCAGTTCTTC	CASGDVGNEQFF
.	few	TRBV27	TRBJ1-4	TGTGCCAGCAGTTCGCCGGGACTTGGCGAAAAACTGTTTTTT	CASSSPGLGEKLFF
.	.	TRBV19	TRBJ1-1	TGTGCCAGTAGTATAGGAGCAGGGGAGGCTGAAGCTTTCTTT	CASSIGAGEAEAFF
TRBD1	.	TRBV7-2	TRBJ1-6	TGTGCCAGCAGCCGCGCCGGGACAGACGATTCACCCCTCCACTTT	CASSRAGTDDSPLHF
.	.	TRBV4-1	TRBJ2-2	TGCGCCAGCAGCCAAGATAGAGGGGCCAGGGCCGGGGAGCTGTTTTTT	CASSQDRGARAGELFF
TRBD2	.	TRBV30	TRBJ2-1	TGTGCCTGGAGTCGACCCAGCGGGAGGGCCAATGAGCAGTTCTTC	CAWSRPSGRANEQFF
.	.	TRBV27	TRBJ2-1	TGTGCCAGCAGTTTAAAGCGCCTGATAACAAAAGAGGCCTACAATGAGCAGTTCTTC	CASSLKRLITKEAYNEQFF
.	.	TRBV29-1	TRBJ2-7	TGCAGCGTTGAAGTAGGCCTAGCGCGCGAGCAGTACTTC	CSVEVGLAREQYF
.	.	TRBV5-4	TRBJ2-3	TGTGCCAGCAGCTTGGACAGCCAAAGACTAGTTAGCACAGATACGCAGTATTTT	CASSLDSQRLVSTDTQYF
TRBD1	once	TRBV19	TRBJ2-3	TGTGCCAGTGGACAGGGACCGGGCACAGATACGCAGTATTTT	CASGQGPGTDTQYF
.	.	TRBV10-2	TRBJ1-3	TGCGCCAGCAGTGAAGGTCCCGGAAACACCATATATTTT	CASSEGPGNTIYF
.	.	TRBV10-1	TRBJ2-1	TGCGCCAGCAGTGAGTCCTACGGTAACAATGAGCAGTTCTTC	CASSESYGNNEQFF
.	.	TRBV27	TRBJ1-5	TGTGCCAGCAGTTTACTCAGGGGTAATCAGCCCCAGCATTTT	CASSLLRGNQPQHF
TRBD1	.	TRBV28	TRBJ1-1	TGTGCCAGCAGTTTAGACAGGGTCACTGAAGCTTTCTTT	CASSLDRVTEAFF
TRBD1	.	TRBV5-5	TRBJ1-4	TGTGCCAGCAGTCCACTGGACAGGGTGGCTTATGAAAAACTGTTTTTT	CASSPLDRVAYEKLFF
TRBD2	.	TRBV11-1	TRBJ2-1	TGTGCCAGCAGCCCCGGGACTAGCGGTCGGATAGCGTTCTTC	CASSPGTSGRIAFF
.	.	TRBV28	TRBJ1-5	TGTGCCAGCAGTTTGCAAACGGGAAGCAATCAGCCCCAGCATTTT	CASSLQTGSNQPQHF